This TCR beta chain was sequenced during a study of T cell responses to AZD1222 COVID-19 vaccine. Study information: Second-dose intervals near 4 or 12 weeks were combined.

Assay used: immunoSEQ multiplex PCR; TCRdb lists only in-frame clones, some missing. The table includes fewer than 200,000 clones, about 90% detected once. Germline values: CDR1 MDHEN, CDR2 SYDVKM. The CDR3 runs to 15 residues. Unmatched junction bases numbered 8, after V lost 6 bases and J lost 1 base. This sequence joins TRBV28 and TRBJ2-7, with 8 bases matching TRBD1. This TCR derives from an adult in good health. Here the sequenced sample was peripheral blood, taken on day 0 of AZD1222 vaccination. The CDR3 coding sequence is TGTGCCAGCAGCCCAGGGGGCGCTTGGTCCTACGAGCAGTACTTC. Amino acids: CASSPGGAWSYEQYF. The full variable domain, with the rest looked up from reference TRBV28 and TRBJ2-7, is DVKVTQSSRYLVKRTGEKVFLECVQDMDHENMFWYRQDPGLGLRLIYFSYDVKMKEKGDIPEGYSVSREKKERFSLILESASTNQTSMYLCASSPGGAWSYEQYFGPGTRLTVT.